This T cell receptor beta chain was identified during a study of T cells in women clearing cervical HPV infection. About the research overall: Cases were women with histologically confirmed HPV16-related CIN3 or worse, including a couple of invasive cancers. Blood came at first lesion visit for cases, post-clearance for controls. With HLA typing for only a few women, HLA confounding remains possible. Broader study findings: Cases and controls were distinguished at AUC approximately 0.8 by richness and V genes.

Trimming cost V 2 bases and J 5 bases, with 10 bases left between them. This CDR3 spans 14 amino acids. Germline V lookup: CDR1 SGHAT, CDR2 FQNNGV. About this clone: Its antigen is not identified. Read sequence stops 3 residues before the CDR3 end, and the germline J gene provides the missing end.

Repertoires were generated with immunoSEQ multiplex PCR, while TCRdb's copy carries only in-frame clones and drops some. The sample table sets out 20,000 to 25,000 clones. This TCR derives from a woman between 18 and 69 years old with a cervical HPV16 infection that either progressed to CIN3+ or cleared (not recorded which). The sequencing sample was made of blood buffy coat. The chain combines TRBV11-2 with TRBJ2-1, with D hard to call. CDR3 loop: CASSLRYQDNEQFF. The sequenced CDR3 bases are TGTGCCAGCAGCTTACGCTATCAGGACAATGAG.